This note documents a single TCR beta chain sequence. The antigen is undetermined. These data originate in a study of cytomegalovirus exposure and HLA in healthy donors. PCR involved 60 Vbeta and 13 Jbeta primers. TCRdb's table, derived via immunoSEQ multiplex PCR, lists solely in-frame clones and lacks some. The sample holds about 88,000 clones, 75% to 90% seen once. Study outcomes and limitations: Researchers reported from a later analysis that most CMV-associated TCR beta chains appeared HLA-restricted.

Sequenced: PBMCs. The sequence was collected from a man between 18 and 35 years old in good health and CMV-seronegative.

The CDR3, as DNA: TGTGCCAGCAGTTTCGGGAACACCGGGGAGCTGTTTTTT. It is translated as CASSFGNTGELFF. The chain combines TRBV27 with TRBJ2-2; no reliable D call. The germline V gene encodes CDR1 MNHEY and CDR2 SMNVEV (reference sequence). The CDR3 loop spans 13 amino acids. Trimming shortened V by 3 bases and J by 1 base, and 3 bases separated the two germline ends.